The source of this T cell receptor beta chain is a study of T cell repertoires in cytomegalovirus infection. Turning to the study itself: TCR beta signatures that were public indicated CMV infection and matching HLA type. Findings and caveats of the study: The study identified carriers of CMV plus the relevant HLA from cumulative public TCR beta family frequency. HLA-C-restricted CMV clonotypes gave the most frequent clonotype in two of eight donors.

Each CDR3 protein gets one entry after TCRdb re-called the reads with MiXCR. The profile covers about 97,000 distinct CDR3 sequences, with more than 15% appearing a single time and 6.5% to 9.5% taken by the ten largest. J lost 1 base, V lost 6 bases, and 5 bases had no gene match. The CDR3 totals 13 residues. Germline CDR1 DFQATT, CDR2 SNEGSKA (reference sequence). As to this clonotype: Its antigen is still unknown.

Sequences were obtained from PBMCs. The chain recombines TRBV20-1 with TRBJ1-1, with 7 bases matching TRBD1. The source is a human donor in good health (CMV status not recorded). Some clones in this sample may be carry-over from other donors' samples. In nucleotides, the CDR3 is TGCAGTGCACCCAGGACAGGGAACACTGAAGCTTTCTTT. This translates into CSAPRTGNTEAFF.